This T cell receptor (beta chain) was profiled in a study of CD8 T cells in ankylosing spondylitis. Study-level findings and limits: Relatively rare in peripheral blood, disease-linked clones were also CD8+. Characteristic, it appeared, of ankylosing spondylitis blood was a TCR beta motif of about eight highly homologous variants. Matched synovial fluid from ankylosing spondylitis patients was reported to be enriched for disease-linked clones.

Molecular-barcoded quantitative 5'-RACE produced these TCR beta libraries. TCRdb reprocessed the 5' RACE reads with MiXCR, giving one entry per CDR3 protein. Seen here are around 300,000 distinct CDR3 sequences, around 10% observed once, and the top ten hold around 8.4%. In its sample, this clonotype was seen many times. Its antigen is as yet unknown. A junction boundary mismatches the germline segment, possibly from a read error. The CDR3 runs to 13 residues. Per germline, CDR1 SGHRS and CDR2 YFSETQ. V and J are TRBV5-1 and TRBJ1-2; D remains unclear. The material sequenced was blood, either unsorted or a sorted T cell fraction (not recorded which). The TCR sequence derives from a female donor with ankylosing spondylitis or in good health (not recorded which). The CDR3, as DNA: TGCGCCAGCAGCTTGGACAGTAACGATGGCTACACCTTC. It is translated as CASSLDSNDGYTF. Based on the CDR3 plus reference TRBV5-1 and TRBJ1-2, the full variable domain is KAGVTQTPRYLIKTRGQQVTLSCSPISGHRSVSWYQQTPGQGLQFLFEYFSETQRNKGNFPGRFSGRQFSNSRSEMNVSTLELGDSALYLCASSLDSNDGYTFGSGTRLTVV.